This TCR beta chain was recovered during a study of OX40 agonist ivuxolimab in advanced cancers. For the study at large: Ivuxolimab doses were 0.01, 0.1, 0.3, 1.5, 3 or 10 mg/kg every 2 weeks. General study findings and limits: The study observed clonal expansion of CD4+ and CD8+ blood T cells by week 6 at 0.1 to 3.0 mg/kg. In general, CD8+ T cells held more expanded clones than CD4+ did, on average.

The CDR3 is 15 amino acids. CDR1 and CDR2 (germline): SGHRS, YFSETQ. V gave up 0 bases and J gave up 4 bases, with 13 bases separating them. Details on this clone: Its specificity is not known.

Generated by immunoSEQ multiplex PCR, the TCRdb table keeps only in-frame clones and is missing some. The sample lists 65,000 to 85,000 clones; more than 80% were seen once. The clonotype comes from an adult with an advanced solid tumor such as melanoma, head and neck, liver or kidney cancer. The chain couples TRBV5-1 to TRBJ1-1; D is undetermined. The sequenced sample was CD4+ or CD8+ T cells sorted from blood, obtained in a trial of the OX40 agonist ivuxolimab. CDR3 region: CASSLVPGGSTEAFF. The CDR3 nucleotides are TGCGCCAGCAGCTTGGTCCCAGGAGGGAGCACTGAAGCTTTCTTT. Variable domain in full (rest from reference TRBV5-1 and TRBJ1-1): KAGVTQTPRYLIKTRGQQVTLSCSPISGHRSVSWYQQTPGQGLQFLFEYFSETQRNKGNFPGRFSGRQFSNSRSEMNVSTLELGDSALYLCASSLVPGGSTEAFFGQGTRLTVV.